The clone carrying this T cell receptor (beta chain) was observed a single time. Its antigen is not known. This may be a read error: a much more frequent sequence differs by one nucleotide. With a J-beta primer mix and a sample-barcoded 5' primer, a second PCR ran about 7 to 12 cycles. A template-switch adaptor with 12 random nucleotides tagged each cDNA molecule. TCRdb used MiXCR to reprocess the 5' RACE reads, holding one entry per CDR3 protein. The profile covers over 950,000 distinct CDR3 sequences, with 51% appearing a single time and 20% to 25% taken by the ten largest. Per sample, extraction of total RNA gave at least 5.5 micrograms in every case. This entry belongs to a study of blood T cells in healthy people across ages. Findings of the study overall: From one million sequenced T cells, diversity estimates were lower bounds.

V lost 11 bases and J lost 2, with 9 bases in between. There are 11 residues in the CDR3. Germline V CDR1 and CDR2: ENHRY, SYGVKD. The chain is built from TRBV10-3 and TRBJ2-5, with a possible D match to TRBD2 (5 bases). The source material was blood. The TCR comes from a woman aged 55-69 years in good health. The DNA of the CDR3 is TGTGCCGCCGGGGAACAAGAGACCCAGTACTTC. Translated: CAAGEQETQYF.